The 5 T cell receptor beta chains in this list originate from one sample, sequenced in a study of blood T cells in healthy people across ages (dated by TCRdb to the mid-2010s). Libraries were built with 5' RACE. Sequencing took place on an Illumina HiSeq 2500. A second PCR of roughly 6 to 12 cycles was run with a J-beta primer mix and a sample-barcoded 5' primer. In-frame beta chains were kept once TCRdb had trimmed the public reads at Q25 with fastp and called clones with MiXCR. Every distinct CDR3 protein forms one entry, paired with its most common genes and DNA. A total of some 710,000 distinct CDR3 sequences appear in this sample, less than 60% of them only once. The ten largest clones add up to 15% to 20% of the sample. Sequencing was done on a sample of blood. The source of these receptors is a man older than 75 in good health.

The rearrangement links TRBV20-1 to TRBJ2-3, with 13 bases lining up with TRBD2. This CDR3 region has 16 residues. Losses at the gene ends were 5 bases for V and 4 bases for J; bases not matched to a gene: 9. Germline V gives CDR1 DFQATT, CDR2 SNEGSKA (reference sequence). CDR3 amino acids: CSAATWTSGSSDTQYF. CDR3 sequence (DNA): TGCAGTGCTGCGACATGGACTAGCGGGAGCTCAGATACGCAGTATTTT.

The chain combines TRBV9 with TRBJ2-3, with TRBD2 identical over 13 bases. The CDR3 is 16 amino acids. Per germline, CDR1 SGDLS and CDR2 YYNGEE. The V segment lost 4 bases and the J segment 3 bases; nucleotides outside the gene matches: 5. The CDR3 here is CASSRTSGGATDTQYF. The CDR3 DNA sequence: TGTGCCAGCAGCCGGACTAGCGGGGGAGCTACAGATACGCAGTATTTT.

This clonotype has just one count. The chain recombines TRBV20-1 with TRBJ2-1; 12 nucleotides align to TRBD2. Germline trimming cut 5 bases from V and 8 bases from J; bases unmatched to any gene: 4. Germline values: CDR1 DFQATT, CDR2 SNEGSKA (reference sequence). The CDR3 covers 13 residues. CDR3: CSAWTSGVDEQFF. The CDR3 DNA reads as TGCAGTGCTTGGACTAGCGGGGTCGATGAGCAGTTCTTC.

This clonotype has more than one count but fewer than ten. This rearrangement joins TRBV20-1 to TRBJ2-7, with D uncertain. The CDR3 length is 15 residues. Germline V gene lookup returns CDR1 DFQATT and CDR2 SNEGSKA (reference sequence). Trimming shortened V by 5 bases and J by 3 bases, and 20 bases separated the two germline ends. The CDR3 loop is CSAETSLGLNYEQYF. The CDR3 DNA reads TGCAGTGCTGAGACCAGTCTCGGGCTAAACTACGAGCAGTACTTC.

The chain is built from TRBV2 and TRBJ2-4; TRBD2 might be the D (7 bases). With the DNA end fitting TRBJ2-7 better, the J assignment may be wrong. CDR1 SNHLY and CDR2 FYNNEI come from the germline V gene. The length of the CDR3 is 12 residues. CDR3 DNA: TGTGCCAGCATGGGGGGGCCCTACGAGCAGTACTTC. Amino acid sequence: CASMGGPYEQYF.